This T cell receptor beta chain stems from a study of identical twins. cDNA molecules carried unique molecular identifiers, and template switching added a universal primer site. TCRdb re-derived calls from the 5' RACE reads in MiXCR, one entry per CDR3 protein. The sample lists some 230,000 distinct CDR3 sequences, around 6.5% occurring once. This CDR3 is built from 13 residues. The V and J ends lost 7 bases and 9 bases, in that order; junction bases with no gene match: 4. Germline V gene lookup returns CDR1 SGDLS and CDR2 YYNGEE. In its sample, this clonotype was seen a few times. These data were likewise used in another study, on T cells expressing NK-cell markers. From that second work: Of CD8+ T cells, about 1.0-8% belonged to dominant NKG2C+ clonotypes in five or six donors. In a handful of donors, dominant clonotypes made up about 25-60.1% of CD3+CD56-NKG2C+ cells.

The receptor comes from a woman in her late teens or twenties in good health. V and J are TRBV9 and TRBJ1-6; TRBD1 agrees at 10 bases. Sample: CD8+ T cells sorted from blood. The CDR3 loop is CASSGQGSSPLHF. The CDR3 nucleotides are TGTGCCAGCTCGGGACAGGGGAGTTCACCCCTCCACTTT. The complete variable domain, with remaining parts taken from reference TRBV9 and TRBJ1-6, reads DSGVTQTPKHLITATGQRVTLRCSPRSGDLSVYWYQQSLDQGLQFLIQYYNGEERAKGNILERFSAQQFPDLHSELNLSSLELGDSALYFCASSGQGSSPLHFGNGTRLTVT.